What follows are 6 T cell receptor beta chains derived from one specimen sequenced in a study of technical replicates of blood from a few donors. Clones were read by immunoSEQ multiplex PCR, and TCRdb kept only the in-frame ones, dropping some. The repertoire holds about 59,000 clones, with approximately 97% as singletons. Input material: T cells isolated from PBMCs. The receptors derive from a human donor in good health.

J is TRBJ2-4 and V is TRBV2, with TRBD1 matching over 7 bases. Germline-derived CDR1 and CDR2 are SNHLY and FYNNEI. This CDR3 is 15 amino acids long. The J segment lost 3 bases and the V segment lost 3 bases, leaving 5 bases of the junction unmatched. The CDR3 DNA is TGTGCCAGCAGTGATAAGGGGGCGGGCAAAAACATTCAGTACTTC. Its translation: CASSDKGAGKNIQYF.

The chain carries TRBV5-1 and TRBJ2-7; 8 bases align to TRBD1. CDR1 is SGHRS and CDR2 is YFSETQ in the germline V gene. V was clipped by 1 base and J by 0 bases; unmatched bases: 3. This CDR3 comprises 15 residues. The CDR3 region has the DNA TGCGCCAGCAGCTTGCGCGGACAGGGCTCCTACGAGCAGTACTTC. It is translated as CASSLRGQGSYEQYF.

The chain links TRBV11-2 to TRBJ2-7; 8 bases match TRBD2. V dropped 3 bases and J dropped 2; count of bases not matched to a gene: 9. The length of the CDR3 is 16 residues. Looked up from germline, CDR1 is SGHAT and CDR2 is FQNNGV. CDR3 DNA sequence: TGTGCCAGCAGCTTTCGGGAGGGCCGGTCCCCCTACGAGCAGTACTTC. Residues: CASSFREGRSPYEQYF.

The chain employs TRBV5-8 and TRBJ2-5; D is unclear. The CDR3 loop spans 12 amino acids. V lost 5 bases to trimming and J lost 4 bases, with 9 bases between them. Germline CDR1 and CDR2: SGHTS and YDEGEE. CDR3 sequence: CASRADRETQYF. The DNA of the CDR3 is TGTGCCAGCAGGGCTGATCGAGAGACCCAGTACTTC.

V and J are TRBV2 and TRBJ2-2; 8 bases are a match to TRBD1. V gave up 3 bases and J gave up 7 bases; unmatched junction bases: 7. From germline, CDR1 is SNHLY and CDR2 FYNNEI. The CDR3 runs to 15 residues. DNA of the CDR3: TGTGCCAGCAGTGAGCAGGGGGCGCATGGCGGGGAGCTGTTTTTT. This sequence encodes CASSEQGAHGGELFF.

V is TRBV28 and J is TRBJ2-3; D may be TRBD1 (7 bases). Looked up from germline, CDR1 is MDHEN and CDR2 is SYDVKM. The CDR3 consists of 18 residues. V was cut by 2 bases and J by 4 bases, with 22 bases left in between. CDR3 loop: CASSLRAGGSGFPDTQYF. Here the CDR3 DNA reads TGTGCCAGCAGTTTACGCGCAGGGGGGTCGGGATTTCCAGATACGCAGTATTTT.